Listed here are 5 T cell receptor beta chains from one sample, sequenced in a study of CD8+CD57+ T cells in acquired aplastic anemia. Both TCR beta VDJ combination and CDR3 sequence profiling were carried out. Genomic DNA was the template for this profiling. TCRdb called the reads again in MiXCR, with one record for every CDR3 protein. The repertoire holds about 150,000 distinct CDR3 sequences, around 47% seen once, with about 2.9% in the top ten. Patients who underwent sequencing had shown CD8+CD57+ cell expansion by flow cytometry. The sequencing input was sorted CD4+, CD8+, or CD8+CD57+ T cells (not recorded which) from PBMCs. The receptors shown here come from a human donor with aplastic anemia.

The chain employs TRBV5-1 and TRBJ1-3, with 9 bases aligning to TRBD1. Losses at the gene ends were 0 bases for V and 7 bases for J; bases not matched to a gene: 5. CDR1 SGHRS and CDR2 YFSETQ come from the germline V gene. The length of the CDR3 is 15 residues. The CDR3 is CASSLGGTGMNTIYF. The CDR3 DNA reads TGCGCCAGCAGCTTGGGTGGGACAGGGATGAACACCATATATTTT.

V is TRBV19 and J is TRBJ1-5; perhaps TRBD1 as D (5 bases). V was cut by 7 bases and J by 2 bases, with 12 bases left in between. This CDR3 contains 14 residues. Germline assignment: CDR1 LNHDA and CDR2 SQIVND (reference sequence). The DNA for the CDR3 is TGTGCCAGTAAACGGCAGGGAGGCAATCAGCCCCAGCATTTT. Its protein is CASKRQGGNQPQHF. Together with reference TRBV19 and TRBJ1-5, the CDR3 gives the full variable domain: DGGITQSPKYLFRKEGQNVTLSCEQNLNHDAMYWYRQDPGQGLRLIYYSQIVNDFQKGDIAEGYSVSREKKESFPLTVTSAQKNPTAFYLCASKRQGGNQPQHFGDGTRLSIL.

This chain joins TRBV19 and TRBJ1-5; tentatively, D is TRBD1 (5 bases). The germline CDR1 and CDR2 sequences are LNHDA and SQIVND (reference sequence). The CDR3 consists of 13 residues. Between the trimmed V and J ends, which lost 8 bases and 5 bases, there was a span of 13 bases. The CDR3 region is CASGAPGYQPQHF. Here the CDR3 DNA reads TGTGCCAGTGGAGCCCCAGGGTATCAGCCCCAGCATTTT.

The chain is built from TRBV7-9 and TRBJ1-6; D gene uncertain. The length of the CDR3 is 12 residues. Germline CDR1 SEHNR, CDR2 FQNEAQ (reference sequence). With 8 bases removed from V and 5 bases from J, the gap between germline ends came to 7 bases. In nucleotides, the CDR3 is TGTGCCAGCCGTTCGGATAATTCACCCCTCCACTTT. Residues: CASRSDNSPLHF.

This clonotype was recorded many times. The chain carries TRBV4-2 and TRBJ2-5; the match to TRBD2 covers 8 bases. Unmatched junction bases numbered 12, after V lost 5 bases and J lost 4 bases. Germline loops: CDR1 LGHNA, CDR2 YNFKEQ. The CDR3 is 16 amino acids. The CDR3 nucleotides are TGTGCCAGCAGCGCCCGGCGGGGGGCCGCGGGAGAGACCCAGTACTTC. Its translation: CASSARRGAAGETQYF.